The following is a TCR beta chain sequence with its context. As handled by the study authors: Amplification of reference gene primers provided the estimated nucleated cell counts. Profiling relied on immunoSEQ multiplex PCR, and the TCRdb table lists in-frame clones only, not all of them. The V and J calls and the clone size are those of that table, but D and trimming were determined from the DNA. The sample holds some 220,000 clones, about four fifths seen once. These data come from a study of blood T cell repertoires in COVID-19. Study as a whole: Collection of acute and convalescent COVID-19 samples took place in the United States, Italy and Spain.

The junction had 5 bases not matched to a gene; V was cut back by 6 bases and J by 4 bases. The CDR3 has 14 amino acids. CDR1 is KGHSH and CDR2 is LQKENI in the germline V gene. Everyone who took part was 18 to 89 years old, and they came from about two dozen US areas. Allocation to cohorts depended on clinical history reported by the participants. The receptor's source is a woman aged 40 to 55 with acute COVID-19. The sample taken for sequencing was PBMCs or T cells enriched from blood (not recorded which). This chain uses TRBV18 with TRBJ2-1, with 8 bases aligning to TRBD2. CDR3 residues: CASSPGLDYNEQFF. The DNA of the CDR3 is TGTGCCAGCTCCCCGGGACTAGATTACAATGAGCAGTTCTTC.